The source of this T cell receptor beta chain is a study of regulatory T cells in long-lasting Graves disease. Study-level information: Those Graves' patients who were newly diagnosed had been on antithyroid drugs under 3 months.

Time point defined: newly diagnosed GD, antithyroid drugs for less than 3 months. RNA isolated from PBMCs was used to make the TCR library. The CDR3 spans 20 residues. The germline CDR1 and CDR2 sequences are LGHNA and YSLEER. Trimming took 0 bases from V and 5 from J; bases not matched to a gene: 16. TCR beta libraries were built with iRepertoire HTBI primers and Arm-PCR of CDR3 regions. Each CDR3 protein is one row after TCRdb ran MiXCR on the multiplex PCR reads. In the table there are around 500,000 distinct CDR3 sequences, around 12% of which are singletons. This clonotype occurred a few times. The same data also went into a second study, on T cells in Graves' hyperthyroidism and ophthalmopathy. That work contributes: Carried out on the TCR CDR3, a first-round RT-PCR used the HTBI primer set. Blood also showed most of the thyroid clonotypes that were expanded above 0.001.

Sequencing used peripheral blood mononuclear cells (PBMCs), obtained at new diagnosis, from a patient treated with antithyroid drugs. The TCR sequence derives from a woman in her twenties or thirties with Graves disease. The chain uses TRBV4-3 and TRBJ2-1, with TRBD2 identical over 10 bases. The CDR3 region is CASSQDPSGRAFGSNNEQFF. The CDR3 bases are TGCGCCAGCAGCCAAGATCCAAGCGGGAGGGCCTTCGGGAGCAACAATGAGCAGTTCTTC.